Below, 25 T cell receptor beta chains from the same sample are listed, as sequenced in a study of PD-1 and CTLA-4 blockade in melanoma. Sequencing was performed with immunoSEQ multiplex PCR; in TCRdb, only in-frame clones are kept and a portion is missing. This table has 15,000 to 20,000 clones, 60% to 75% appearing once. The sequenced sample was CD8+ T cells from peripheral blood, obtained before anti-PD-1 treatment. These receptors were obtained from a human donor with melanoma.

The chain joins TRBV12-3 or TRBV12-4 to TRBJ1-4; the D is unclear. V was clipped by 4 bases and J by 10 bases, with 13 bases between them. The CDR3 is 13 residues long. Written as DNA, the CDR3 is TGTGCCAGCAGTTCCGGGATGGTGGGAAAACTGTTTTTT. Its protein product is CASSSGMVGKLFF.

V usage is TRBV11-2 and J usage is TRBJ2-3, with 12 bases lining up with TRBD2. This CDR3 is built from 15 residues. V was clipped by 5 bases and J by 8 bases; unmatched bases: 8. CDR1 is SGHAT, CDR2 FQNNGV, per germline. CDR3 amino acids: CASSRLAGEQGTQYF. The CDR3 DNA sequence: TGTGCCAGCAGCCGACTAGCGGGGGAGCAAGGTACGCAGTATTTT.

About this clone: In the same sample, other DNA sequences code for this CDR3. This sequence joins TRBV4-1 and TRBJ2-2; D call uncertain. Germline CDR1 reads MGHRA; CDR2 reads YSYEKL. The germline V and J ends were trimmed by 1 base and 2 bases, with 5 bases remaining between them. The CDR3 is made up of 14 amino acids. CDR3 nucleotides: TGCGCCAGCAGCCAAGTGGGCAACACCGGGGAGCTGTTTTTT. Its translation is CASSQVGNTGELFF.

The chain joins TRBV14 to TRBJ2-6, with a weak D call TRBD2 (6 bases). Per germline, CDR1 SGHDN and CDR2 FVKESK. The CDR3 totals 19 residues. V lost 4 bases, J lost 4 bases, and 23 bases lay in between. The CDR3 region is CASSPRDFPALVGANVLTF. The CDR3 DNA reads as TGTGCCAGCAGCCCTCGGGACTTCCCCGCTCTGGTCGGGGCCAACGTCCTGACTTTC.

CDR3 sequence: CASSLYWGQGTGGYTF. The CDR3 region has the DNA TGCGCCAGCAGCTTGTACTGGGGGCAGGGCACGGGTGGCTACACCTTC. The chain employs TRBV5-1 and TRBJ1-2; TRBD1 is a possible D gene (6 bases). The CDR3 covers 16 residues. CDR1 is SGHRS and CDR2 is YFSETQ in the germline V gene. The V and J ends lost 1 base and 7 bases respectively, with 20 bases between them.

The table lists this clone with a few counts. The chain joins TRBV13 to TRBJ1-6; a possible D gene is TRBD1 (5 bases). With 5 bases removed from V and 4 bases from J, the gap between germline ends came to 9 bases. The length of the CDR3 is 14 residues. CDR1 is PRHDT and CDR2 is FYEKMQ in the germline V gene (reference sequence). The CDR3 here is CASSPGRYNSPLHF. CDR3 coding DNA: TGTGCCAGCAGCCCGGGACGGTATAATTCACCCCTCCACTTT.

V gene TRBV5-1 combines with J gene TRBJ2-2, with D perhaps given as TRBD1 or TRBD2 (5 bases each). CDR1 SGHRS and CDR2 YFSETQ come from the germline V gene. The V gene lost 0 bases and the J gene lost 3 bases, with 15 bases spanning the gap. The CDR3 totals 17 residues. CDR3 loop: CASSLGGYRSDTGELFF. CDR3 nucleotide sequence: TGCGCCAGCAGCTTGGGAGGGTACAGGTCGGACACCGGGGAGCTGTTTTTT.

The chain links TRBV30 to TRBJ2-2; D possibly corresponds to TRBD1 (6 bases). Germline V lookup: CDR1 GTSNPN, CDR2 SVGIG (reference sequence). Deletions cut 2 bases from V and 7 bases from J, with 17 bases between. The CDR3 totals 15 residues. The CDR3 region is CAWSNVGRGSGELFF. Here the CDR3 DNA reads TGTGCCTGGAGTAATGTCGGCAGGGGAAGCGGGGAGCTGTTTTTT.

The rearrangement links TRBV29-1 to TRBJ1-1, with D tentatively TRBD1 (6 bases). Germline V gene data show CDR1 as SQVTM and CDR2 as ANQGSEA. Trimming shortened V by 3 bases and J by 1 base, and 9 bases separated the two germline ends. The CDR3 runs 13 residues. For the CDR3, the DNA is TGCAGCGTTGACCCGACAGGGAACACTGAAGCTTTCTTT. Translating it yields CSVDPTGNTEAFF.

This clone occurred a few times. This sequence joins TRBV2 and TRBJ1-5, with D unclear. The CDR3 contains 15 residues. V lost 8 bases and J 4 bases, leaving 18 bases between the germline ends. CDR1 is SNHLY and CDR2 is FYNNEI in the germline V gene. In DNA form, the CDR3 reads TGTGCCAGCCGGGAGAGTCTCTTTCGGAATCAGCCCCAGCATTTT. The encoded protein is CASRESLFRNQPQHF.

The genes are TRBV4-2 and TRBJ2-7; D might be TRBD1 (5 bases). This CDR3 has 14 amino acids. Germline V gene sequence: CDR1 LGHNA, CDR2 YNFKEQ. V gave up 0 bases and J gave up 6 bases, with 12 bases separating them. DNA for the CDR3: TGTGCCAGCAGCCAAGACAGGGCCCCTTTCGAGCAGTACTTC. Translated, it gives CASSQDRAPFEQYF.

The chain carries TRBV5-1 and TRBJ2-7; D is perhaps TRBD2 (6 bases). V lost 5 bases and J lost 9, with 12 bases in between. The CDR3 is 11 amino acids. The germline V gene has CDR1 SGHRS and CDR2 YFSETQ. DNA for the CDR3: TGCGCCAGCAGTTTCGGGACTGTGCAGTACTTC. Translated, it gives CASSFGTVQYF. Drawing the rest from reference TRBV5-1 and TRBJ2-7, the complete variable domain is KAGVTQTPRYLIKTRGQQVTLSCSPISGHRSVSWYQQTPGQGLQFLFEYFSETQRNKGNFPGRFSGRQFSNSRSEMNVSTLELGDSALYLCASSFGTVQYFGPGTRLTVT.

This rearrangement joins TRBV29-1 to TRBJ2-5; D is tentatively TRBD1 or TRBD2 (5 bases each). The CDR3 sequence is 17 residues long. Germline V gives CDR1 SQVTM, CDR2 ANQGSEA. Deletions cut 0 bases from V and 1 base from J, with 18 bases between. This chain's CDR3 is CSVEDSPRGASQETQYF. The CDR3 coding sequence is TGCAGCGTTGAAGATTCTCCCCGAGGGGCATCCCAAGAGACCCAGTACTTC.

The rearrangement uses TRBV3-1 (or the pseudogene TRBV3-2) and TRBJ2-7; D unresolved. The CDR3 extends over 13 amino acids. Between the trimmed V and J ends, which lost 4 bases and 3 bases, there was a span of 10 bases. Germline V gene lookup returns CDR1 LGHDT and CDR2 YNNKEL (reference sequence). CDR3 protein: CASSPNGLYEQYF. The CDR3 region has the DNA TGTGCCAGCAGCCCTAACGGCCTCTACGAGCAGTACTTC.

On this clone: The same CDR3 is also encoded by other DNA sequences in this sample. V is TRBV11-2 and J is TRBJ2-7; the match to TRBD1 covers 9 bases. The CDR3 covers 14 residues. The germline CDR1 and CDR2 sequences are SGHAT and FQNNGV. J lost 1 base, V lost 5 bases, and 3 bases had no gene match. The CDR3 DNA reads as TGTGCCAGCAGCCCCGGGACAGGGTCCTACGAGCAGTACTTC. It yields the protein CASSPGTGSYEQYF.

The chain has TRBV11-2 and TRBJ2-7; TRBD1 agrees at 7 bases. The J segment lost 1 base and the V segment lost 5 bases, leaving 8 bases of the junction unmatched. The CDR3 totals 15 residues. Germline V gene sequence: CDR1 SGHAT, CDR2 FQNNGV. For the CDR3, the DNA is TGTGCCAGCAGCCGAGCCCGGGACAGATCCTACGAGCAGTACTTC. This codes for CASSRARDRSYEQYF.

The chain couples TRBV28 to TRBJ2-3; no reliable D call. V dropped 3 bases and J dropped 0 bases, with 7 bases sitting between them. CDR1 is MDHEN and CDR2 is SYDVKM in the germline V gene. CDR3 length: 14 amino acids. In DNA form, the CDR3 reads TGTGCCAGCAGTTTGGACGGGAGCACAGATACGCAGTATTTT. It translates to CASSLDGSTDTQYF.

The chain employs TRBV6-5 and TRBJ1-1; 9 positions match TRBD1. The J segment lost 4 bases and the V segment lost 2 bases, leaving 5 bases of the junction unmatched. Germline V gene sequence: CDR1 MNHEY, CDR2 SVGAGI. There are 15 residues in the CDR3. CDR3 in amino acids: CASSYGTGSFTEAFF. DNA of the CDR3: TGTGCCAGCAGTTACGGGACAGGGTCCTTCACTGAAGCTTTCTTT.

This rearrangement joins TRBV11-3 to TRBJ2-7; 7 bases fit TRBD2. CDR3 length equals 16 residues. Losses at the gene ends were 0 bases for V and 4 bases for J; bases not matched to a gene: 9. In germline, CDR1 is SGHNT, CDR2 YENEEA. For the CDR3, the DNA is TGTGCCAGCAGCTTAGATCCGTGGGAGGGCGGGTACGAGCAGTACTTC. This codes for CASSLDPWEGGYEQYF.

The rearrangement uses TRBV27 and TRBJ1-2, with D uncertain. This CDR3 has 13 residues. Per the germline V gene, CDR1 is MNHEY and CDR2 is SMNVEV (reference sequence). The V end was cut by 3 bases, the J end by 1 base, with 6 bases between. CDR3 sequence (DNA): TGTGCCAGCAGTTTTGGCAGTAACTATGGCTACACCTTC. As protein: CASSFGSNYGYTF.

The chain uses TRBV7-9 and TRBJ2-2, with unresolved D. CDR1 SEHNR and CDR2 FQNEAQ come from the germline V gene (reference sequence). The CDR3 extends over 13 amino acids. Between the trimmed V and J ends, which lost 2 bases and 3 bases, there was a span of 4 bases. The CDR3 DNA reads as TGTGCCAGCAGCTTAAGGGACACCGGGGAGCTGTTTTTT. Translating gives CASSLRDTGELFF. The variable domain in full, with the rest retrieved from reference TRBV7-9 and TRBJ2-2, is DTGVSQNPRHKITKRGQNVTFRCDPISEHNRLYWYRQTLGQGPEFLTYFQNEAQLEKSRLLSDRFSAERPKGSFSTLEIQRTEQGDSAMYLCASSLRDTGELFFGEGSRLTVL.

The rearrangement links TRBV7-9 to TRBJ2-6; TRBD1 is a possible D gene (6 bases). CDR3 length: 16 amino acids. Trimming pared 8 bases from V and 0 bases from J, leaving 14 bases between. CDR1 is SEHNR, CDR2 FQNEAQ, per germline (reference sequence). The CDR3 sequence: CASATGPSSGANVLTF. Here the CDR3 DNA reads TGTGCCAGCGCGACAGGACCTAGCTCTGGGGCCAACGTCCTGACTTTC.

A single count supports this clone. The chain joins TRBV21-1 to TRBJ1-4. TRBV21-1 is a listed pseudogene. The CDR3 runs to 13 residues. In DNA form, the CDR3 reads TGTGCCAGCAGTGGGGAAGTCAGTGAAAAACTGTTTTTT. Protein: CASSGEVSEKLFF.

The V and J genes are TRBV3-1 (or the pseudogene TRBV3-2) and TRBJ2-1; D is perhaps TRBD2 (6 bases). V dropped 3 bases and J dropped 9 bases, with 18 bases sitting between them. This CDR3 comprises 15 residues. Germline values: CDR1 LGHDT, CDR2 YNNKEL (reference sequence). CDR3 coding DNA: TGTGCCAGCAGCCATGCGACTCGGGACTTCGCTGAGCAGTTCTTC. Translated, it gives CASSHATRDFAEQFF.

V usage is TRBV30 and J usage is TRBJ2-7, with TRBD2 matching over 8 bases. CDR1 and CDR2 (germline): GTSNPN, SVGIG (reference sequence). The CDR3 spans 14 residues. The J segment lost 4 bases and the V segment lost 2 bases, leaving 7 bases of the junction unmatched. The CDR3 coding sequence is TGTGCCTGGAGTAGGAGCGGGAGATCGTACGAGCAGTACTTC. It yields the protein CAWSRSGRSYEQYF.